A selection of T cell receptor beta chains follows, all from one sample in a study of persistence of HIV-infected CD4 T cells. Sequencing was performed with immunoSEQ multiplex PCR; in TCRdb, only in-frame clones are kept and a portion is missing. Among around 28,000 clones, 82% were seen once, and the ten largest hold 4% to 5%. The antigens of these receptors remain unknown. Material: CD4+ T cells sorted from PBMCs after roughly 18-hour stimulation, obtained from a patient who received antiretroviral therapy. The source of these receptors is an adult man with HIV who was CMV-seropositive. CDR3s include the opening cysteine and the closing phenylalanine or tryptophan. The D gene is left open where the match is weak. Rows may omit the clone size; those that give it use once, few, many or a size class.

abundance | j_gene | v_gene | d_gene | CDR3nt | CDR3aa
NA | TRBJ1-6 | TRBV7-8 | NA | TGTGCCAGCAGCTTAGGAGGGCTTGATTCACCCCTCCACTTT | CASSLGGLDSPLHF
NA | TRBJ1-4 | TRBV7-9 | NA | TGTGCCAGCAGCTTAGCGATGACGACTAATGAAAAACTGTTTTTT | CASSLAMTTNEKLFF
NA | TRBJ2-3 | TRBV3-1/TRBV3-2 | NA | TGTGCCAGCAGCCAACCTCCGGATACGCAGTATTTT | CASSQPPDTQYF
NA | TRBJ1-3 | TRBV5-1 | NA | TGCGCCAGCAGCAAGGGAACAGGTTCCTCTGGAAACACCATATATTTT | CASSKGTGSSGNTIYF
NA | TRBJ2-1 | TRBV29-1 | TRBD1 | TGCAGCGCCGTATCCGGACAGGGGTACAATGAGCAGTTCTTC | CSAVSGQGYNEQFF
NA | TRBJ1-4 | TRBV6-6 | NA | TGTGCGAGCGGTGAAAAACTGTTTTTT | CASGEKLFF
NA | TRBJ2-1 | TRBV6-1 | TRBD1 | TGTGCCAGCAGTGAAGCGCGACAGGGCTATGAGCAGTTCTTC | CASSEARQGYEQFF
NA | TRBJ2-7 | TRBV6-5 | NA | TGTGCCAGCAAAGCGGACCCCTACGAGCAGTACTTC | CASKADPYEQYF
NA | TRBJ2-3 | TRBV11-3 | TRBD2 | TGTGCCAGCAGCTTGGGGGACTACCCCACAGATACGCAGTATTTT | CASSLGDYPTDTQYF
NA | TRBJ2-2 | TRBV19 | NA | TGTGCCAGTATAGGGACGGCGAACACCGGGGAGCTGTTTTTT | CASIGTANTGELFF
NA | TRBJ1-4 | TRBV3-1/TRBV3-2 | NA | TGTGCCAGCAGCAAGAAGGGTAAGGAGCGAAAACTGTTTTTT | CASSKKGKERKLFF
few | TRBJ2-3 | TRBV3-1/TRBV3-2 | TRBD2 | TGTGCCAGCAGCCAGTACAAAGTCCGCCGGTCACCGGGACTAGCGGGAGATACGCAGTATTTT | CASSQYKVRRSPGLAGDTQYF
NA | TRBJ1-1 | TRBV9 | NA | TGTGCCAGCAGCGTAGGCCCAGGGGAGAACACTGAAGCTTTCTTT | CASSVGPGENTEAFF
NA | TRBJ2-3 | TRBV7-7 | TRBD2 | TGTGCCAGCAGCCCGACTAGCGGGGACACAGATACGCAGTATTTT | CASSPTSGDTDTQYF
NA | TRBJ1-1 | TRBV29-1 | TRBD1 | TGCAGCGTTGTAAGGGACAGGGCGAACACTGAAGCTTTCTTT | CSVVRDRANTEAFF
NA | TRBJ1-2 | TRBV7-2 | NA | TGTGCCAGCAGCTTTAGGGGTAGCTATGGCTACACCTTC | CASSFRGSYGYTF
NA | TRBJ1-5 | TRBV5-1 | NA | TGCGCCAGCAGCCCCCATTTCAATCAGCCCCAGCATTTT | CASSPHFNQPQHF
NA | TRBJ2-3 | TRBV7-2 | NA | TGTGCCAGCAGCTTAGGTCTCACAGATACGCAGTATTTT | CASSLGLTDTQYF
few | TRBJ1-3 | TRBV4-1 | NA | TGCGCCAGCAGCCAACCGGGCCAGCGAGCCACCATATATTTT | CASSQPGQRATIYF
NA | TRBJ2-1 | TRBV5-1 | NA | TGCGCCAGCAGCTTGGAGGGACAAAGACAGTTCTTC | CASSLEGQRQFF
NA | TRBJ2-7 | TRBV3-1/TRBV3-2 | TRBD1 | TGTGCCAGCAGTAGACAGGGCCCCTCCTACGAGCAGTACTTC | CASSRQGPSYEQYF
NA | TRBJ1-4 | TRBV28 | NA | TGTGCCAGCAGTTTTTACGGAGCTCGGCAGGGAGTAACTAATGAAAAACTGTTTTTT | CASSFYGARQGVTNEKLFF
NA | TRBJ2-3 | TRBV19 | NA | TGTGCCAGTGAGACAGGGAGGACAGATACGCAGTATTTT | CASETGRTDTQYF
NA | TRBJ1-1 | TRBV29-1 | NA | TGCAGCGTTCAGGGTAACACTGAAGCTTTCTTT | CSVQGNTEAFF
NA | TRBJ2-3 | TRBV19 | NA | TGTGCCAGTAGTATCAGGGACTTCTATGGCACAGATACGCAGTATTTT | CASSIRDFYGTDTQYF
NA | TRBJ2-1 | TRBV7-9 | TRBD1 | TGTGCCAGCAGCCCACGGACAGGATACAATGAGCAGTTCTTC | CASSPRTGYNEQFF
NA | TRBJ2-3 | TRBV5-1 | TRBD1 | TGCGCCAGCAGCCTGGGACAGGGATTCAGTACAGATACGCAGTATTTT | CASSLGQGFSTDTQYF
NA | TRBJ2-7 | TRBV12-3/TRBV12-4 | NA | TGTGCCAGCAGTTTAGCCTACAACGACGAGCAGTACTTC | CASSLAYNDEQYF
few | TRBJ2-7 | TRBV9 | NA | TGTGCCAGCAGCGTAGCCCCGCAGGGAGCTTCCTACGAGCAGTACTTC | CASSVAPQGASYEQYF
NA | TRBJ1-1 | TRBV6-5 | TRBD1 | TGTGCCAGCAGTACCGACAGGGGGACTGAAGCTTTCTTT | CASSTDRGTEAFF
NA | TRBJ2-7 | TRBV15 | NA | TGTGCCACCAGCAGGAGAGACACCCGGGACGACGAGCAGTACTTC | CATSRRDTRDDEQYF
NA | TRBJ1-5 | TRBV19 | TRBD1 | TGTGCCAGTAGTGGACAGGGATCTCCCAATCAGCCCCAGCATTTT | CASSGQGSPNQPQHF
NA | TRBJ2-4 | TRBV6-1 | NA | TGTGCCAGCAGTGACGGGGCCGGACAATTAATAAACATTCAGTACTTC | CASSDGAGQLINIQYF
NA | TRBJ2-7 | TRBV13 | NA | TGTGCCAGCAGCCCCGTTCAGGGGGGCGACTCCTACGAGCAGTACTTC | CASSPVQGGDSYEQYF
few | TRBJ1-6 | TRBV27 | NA | TGTGCCAGCAGTTTATTGAATTCACCCCTCCACTTT | CASSLLNSPLHF
NA | TRBJ2-1 | TRBV9 | NA | TGTGCCAGCAGCGTAGCGAACAGGAACCTCTTAAATAAGGCCAATGAGCAGTTCTTC | CASSVANRNLLNKANEQFF
few | TRBJ2-7 | TRBV5-5 | NA | TGTGCCAGCAGCCCCACGGCCCACGAGCAGTACTTC | CASSPTAHEQYF
NA | TRBJ1-4 | TRBV5-4 | TRBD1 | TGTGCCAGCAGCTACACAGGGGGCTTTGAAAAACTGTTTTTT | CASSYTGGFEKLFF
NA | TRBJ1-6 | TRBV6-5 | NA | TGTGCCAATTCGGCGTTTTATAATTCACCCCTCCACTTT | CANSAFYNSPLHF
NA | TRBJ2-2 | TRBV18 | TRBD1 | TGTGCCAGCTCACCACCGAAGACAGGGGGGACCACCGGGGAGCTGTTTTTT | CASSPPKTGGTTGELFF
once | TRBJ2-6 | TRBV18 | TRBD1 | TGTGCCAGCTCACCATGGGGACAGGCGGTGTCTGGGGCCAACGTCCTGACTTTC | CASSPWGQAVSGANVLTF
NA | TRBJ2-2 | TRBV5-4 | TRBD2 | TGTGCCAGCAGCTCACTAAGCGGGGGGGCGCGAGGGGAGCTGTTTTTT | CASSSLSGGARGELFF
NA | TRBJ1-5 | TRBV6-1 | NA | TGTGCCAGCAGTGAGTCGGGTTATTGGGGTCTACAGCCCCAGCATTTT | CASSESGYWGLQPQHF
NA | TRBJ2-3 | TRBV7-9 | NA | TGTGCCAGCAGCCTAGGACAGTCAAAGTCCAATACGCAGTATTTT | CASSLGQSKSNTQYF
NA | TRBJ1-3 | TRBV29-1 | TRBD1 | TGCAGCGCCATGACAGGGGGCTCTGGAAACACCATATATTTT | CSAMTGGSGNTIYF
NA | TRBJ1-4 | TRBV5-4 | NA | TGTGCCAGCAGCCCCGCCCGGGACCCGGAAAAACTGTTTTTT | CASSPARDPEKLFF
NA | TRBJ2-3 | TRBV2 | TRBD2 | TGTGCCAGCCGACTAGCTACAGATACGCAGTATTTT | CASRLATDTQYF
NA | TRBJ1-2 | TRBV24-1 | NA | TGTGCCACCAGTGCACCCAGGGAAGAGGGTGGCTACACCTTC | CATSAPREEGGYTF
NA | TRBJ2-7 | TRBV9 | NA | TGTGCCAGCAGCCCTCAATCCGAGTACGAGCAGTACTTC | CASSPQSEYEQYF
NA | TRBJ2-1 | TRBV11-2 | TRBD1 | TGTGCCAGCAGCTTAGATCATCAGGGGGCGATCAGCTCCTACAATGAGCAGTTCTTC | CASSLDHQGAISSYNEQFF
NA | TRBJ1-5 | TRBV5-8 | TRBD1 | TGTGCCAGCAGCTTAGGACAGGGTAGCCCTCCTTATAGCAATCAGCCCCAGCATTTT | CASSLGQGSPPYSNQPQHF
NA | TRBJ2-7 | TRBV21-1 | NA | TGTGCCAGCAGCATGGGTCCTAGCGGGCTTAGCTCCTACGAGCAGTACTTC | CASSMGPSGLSSYEQYF
NA | TRBJ1-1 | TRBV2 | TRBD1 | TGTGCCAGTAGGGGACAGGGCGTGACTGAAGCTTTCTTT | CASRGQGVTEAFF
NA | TRBJ2-3 | TRBV5-5 | TRBD1 | TGTGCCAGCAGCTTCCAGGGGGCAAAGTCGGATACGCAGTATTTT | CASSFQGAKSDTQYF
NA | TRBJ1-2 | TRBV7-9 | NA | TGTGCCAGCAGCTTAGAGACGGCGTCCTACACCTTC | CASSLETASYTF
NA | TRBJ1-1 | TRBV19 | TRBD1 | TGTGCCAGTACCCCAGGCCAGGGGGCGCGGACTGAAGCTTTCTTT | CASTPGQGARTEAFF
NA | TRBJ1-5 | TRBV4-1 | TRBD1 | TGCGCCAGCAGCCAAGAGAAGACAGGGTATAATCAGCCCCAGCATTTT | CASSQEKTGYNQPQHF
NA | TRBJ2-4 | TRBV7-3 | NA | TGTGCCAGCAGCCGCGGGGGCGGGGGCAAAAACATTCAGTACTTC | CASSRGGGGKNIQYF
NA | TRBJ1-1 | TRBV18 | TRBD1 | TGTGCCAGCACGAGGACAGGCCGCGAGACTGAAGCTTTCTTT | CASTRTGRETEAFF